This T cell receptor beta chain was retrieved from a study of neoadjuvant anti-PD-1 for oral cavity cancer. The data were produced by immunoSEQ multiplex PCR, yet TCRdb's version contains in-frame clones alone and is incomplete. The table records 30,000 to 35,000 clones, approximately 87% of them present only once. Germline lookup yields CDR1 LGHNA and CDR2 YSLEER. Trimming removed 3 bases from V and 4 bases from J; junction bases left unmatched: 3. The CDR3 sequence is 14 residues long. These oral cavity squamous cell carcinomas were HPV-negative and locally advanced. The sequence was collected from a person aged 40-85 years with oral cavity squamous cell carcinoma. The J gene is TRBJ2-5, the V gene TRBV4-3; TRBD2 matches 9 bases. The sample was PBMCs, taken before nivolumab (anti-PD-1) treatment. This CDR3 is CASSQRGGRETQYF. The CDR3 bases are TGCGCCAGCAGCCAGCGGGGGGGCCGAGAGACCCAGTACTTC.